These 20 T cell receptor beta chains came from one sample sequenced in a study of cytomegalovirus exposure and HLA in healthy donors. PCR was performed using 60 Vbeta and 13 Jbeta primers. Sequencing used immunoSEQ multiplex PCR; TCRdb keeps in-frame clones, though not all of them. The data show a few hundred thousand clones, with about 80% seen just once and 8% held by the top ten. Specimen: PBMCs. The source of these receptors is a woman between 55 and 75 years old in good health and CMV-seropositive.

A word on this clone: One end of the junction does not line up with germline, which may come from a read error. The J gene is TRBJ2-1, the V gene TRBV7-9, with D unresolved. The CDR3 extends over 12 amino acids. Germline V gives CDR1 SEHNR, CDR2 FQNEAQ (reference sequence). The CDR3 loop is CSSSLGRNEQFF. DNA of the CDR3: TGTTCCAGCAGCTTAGGTCGGAATGAGCAGTTCTTC.

The V gene is TRBV27, the J gene TRBJ1-1; TRBD1 matches at 8 bases. J was trimmed by 6 bases and V by 0 bases; bases with no gene match: 3. The germline V gene has CDR1 MNHEY and CDR2 SMNVEV (reference sequence). This CDR3 spans 14 amino acids. CDR3 in amino acids: CASSLSDRVAEAFF. CDR3 DNA sequence: TGTGCCAGCAGTTTATCGGACAGGGTAGCTGAAGCTTTCTTT.

CDR3 in amino acids: CASSSPGLDYNEQFF. CDR3 DNA sequence: TGTGCCAGCAGCTCGCCAGGCTTGGACTACAATGAGCAGTTCTTC. The rearrangement uses TRBV7-6 and TRBJ2-1; D gene unclear. V was cut by 4 bases and J by 3 bases, with 13 bases left in between. Germline V CDR1 and CDR2: SGHVS, FNYEAQ. The CDR3 runs 15 residues.

DNA for the CDR3: TGTGCCTTCTCAGGGGCCGGGGCCAACGTCCTGACTTTC. Translation: CAFSGAGANVLTF. The chain carries TRBV30 and TRBJ2-6, with a tentative D call TRBD1 (6 bases). The CDR3 covers 13 residues. Per germline, CDR1 GTSNPN and CDR2 SVGIG (reference sequence). V dropped 7 bases and J dropped 4 bases, with 11 bases sitting between them.

The table lists this clone with a count of one. The chain couples TRBV28 to TRBJ1-2; the D gene is possibly TRBD1 (5 bases). Trimming removed 3 bases from V and 2 bases from J, with 7 bases in between. Germline assignment: CDR1 MDHEN and CDR2 SYDVKM. The length of the CDR3 is 13 residues. The CDR3: CASSFAGNYGYTF. In DNA, the CDR3 is TGTGCCAGCAGTTTTGCAGGGAACTATGGCTACACCTTC.

The chain is built from TRBV6-5 and TRBJ2-1, with 9 bases fitting TRBD2. CDR3 length: 16 residues. Unmatched junction bases numbered 10, after V lost 3 bases and J lost 7 bases. Per the germline V gene, CDR1 is MNHEY and CDR2 is SVGAGI. CDR3 in amino acids: CASSYLAGKATNEQFF. The CDR3 nucleotides read TGTGCCAGCAGTTATCTAGCGGGAAAGGCGACGAATGAGCAGTTCTTC.

V is TRBV5-5 and J is TRBJ1-1, with 8 positions matching TRBD1. Germline V gives CDR1 SGHKS, CDR2 YYEKEE (reference sequence). Germline trimming cut 4 bases from V and 6 bases from J; bases unmatched to any gene: 2. The CDR3 runs 12 residues. This CDR3 is CASSPTGAEAFF. The CDR3, as DNA: TGTGCCAGCAGCCCGACAGGGGCTGAAGCTTTCTTT.

This chain connects TRBV18 to TRBJ1-1; D remains unclear. Between the trimmed V and J ends, which lost 1 base and 0 bases, there was a span of 9 bases. The CDR3 has 15 residues. The germline CDR1 and CDR2 sequences are KGHSH and LQKENI. The CDR3 here is CASSPRSDLNTEAFF. In nucleotides, the CDR3 is TGTGCCAGCTCACCACGTTCAGACTTGAACACTGAAGCTTTCTTT.

This sequence joins TRBV7-3 and TRBJ2-5; D is perhaps TRBD2 (7 bases). Trimming removed 5 bases from V and 1 base from J, with 14 bases in between. CDR3 length: 15 residues. Germline CDR1 reads SGHTA; CDR2 reads FQGTGA. This CDR3 is CASSAAGAGQETQYF. CDR3 sequence (DNA): TGTGCCAGCAGCGCCGCGGGGGCAGGCCAAGAGACCCAGTACTTC.

This clone appeared once. The CDR3 DNA reads as TGTGCCAGCAGTCCCTCGACAGTTTCGACTGCACCCCTCCACTTT. Encoded protein: CASSPSTVSTAPLHF. This chain links TRBV27 with TRBJ1-6; a weak D match, TRBD1 (5 bases). The V gene's germline CDR1 is MNHEY and CDR2 SMNVEV (reference sequence). This CDR3 contains 15 residues. V was pared by 5 bases and J by 11 bases, with 19 bases between.

This clone appeared once. The chain has TRBV5-1 and TRBJ2-1; 8 bases match TRBD2. CDR1 SGHRS and CDR2 YFSETQ come from the germline V gene. J gave up 6 bases and V 2 bases, and 7 bases lay outside the gene matches. This CDR3 comprises 15 residues. The DNA of the CDR3 is TGCGCCAGCAGCTTCACGGGAGGGCCTGGCAATGAGCAGTTCTTC. Residues: CASSFTGGPGNEQFF.

J is TRBJ2-1 and V is TRBV6-6; 11 positions agree with TRBD2. This CDR3 is built from 15 residues. Per germline, CDR1 MNHNY and CDR2 SVGAGI (reference sequence). J gave up 2 bases and V 7 bases, and 4 bases lay outside the gene matches. The CDR3 DNA reads as TGTGCCAGCATCCCACTAGCGGGAGCCTACAATGAGCAGTTCTTC. Its protein product is CASIPLAGAYNEQFF.

This clone was recorded once. Here the CDR3 reads CASSTRTTMGGDTQYF. DNA for the CDR3: TGTGCCAGTAGTACCCGGACCACCATGGGGGGAGATACGCAGTATTTT. The V and J genes are TRBV19 and TRBJ2-3; weak D call: TRBD2 (6 bases). Germline values: CDR1 LNHDA, CDR2 SQIVND (reference sequence). With 4 bases removed from V and 5 bases from J, the gap between germline ends came to 19 bases. The CDR3 has 16 residues. The full variable domain, completed using reference TRBV19 and TRBJ2-3, is DGGITQSPKYLFRKEGQNVTLSCEQNLNHDAMYWYRQDPGQGLRLIYYSQIVNDFQKGDIAEGYSVSREKKESFPLTVTSAQKNPTAFYLCASSTRTTMGGDTQYFGPGTRLTVL.

The rearrangement joins TRBV27 to TRBJ1-5; no firm D call. The CDR3 loop spans 12 amino acids. V lost 3 bases, J lost 9 bases, and 9 bases lay in between. The germline CDR1 and CDR2 sequences are MNHEY and SMNVEV (reference sequence). The CDR3 bases are TGTGCCAGCAGTTTCGGGGATGGGCCCCAGCATTTT. It translates to CASSFGDGPQHF.

The J gene is TRBJ1-1, the V gene TRBV2; no clear D gene. CDR1 SNHLY and CDR2 FYNNEI come from the germline V gene. The CDR3 covers 15 residues. V shed 2 bases and J shed 3 bases, with 13 bases lying between them. The DNA for the CDR3 is TGTGCCAGCAGTGAACTCGGGGTGGAGGACACTGAAGCTTTCTTT. It yields the protein CASSELGVEDTEAFF.

The J gene is TRBJ1-1, the V gene TRBV28, with D unresolved. CDR1 MDHEN and CDR2 SYDVKM come from the germline V gene. The CDR3 extends over 13 amino acids. V was pared by 4 bases and J by 0 bases, with 6 bases between. This chain's CDR3 is CASSSLMNTEAFF. For the CDR3, the DNA is TGTGCCAGCAGTTCCTTAATGAACACTGAAGCTTTCTTT.

Comment on this clone: One end of the junction does not line up with germline, which may come from a read error. The chain joins TRBV7-9 to TRBJ2-7; 10 bases are shared with TRBD2. Germline V CDR1 and CDR2: SEHNR, FQNEAQ (reference sequence). The CDR3 spans 15 residues. The CDR3 protein is CSSSLLAGPAYEQYF. The CDR3 nucleotides are TGTTCCAGCAGCTTACTAGCGGGACCAGCCTACGAGCAGTACTTC. Based on the CDR3 plus reference TRBV7-9 and TRBJ2-7, the full variable domain is DTGVSQNPRHKITKRGQNVTFRCDPISEHNRLYWYRQTLGQGPEFLTYFQNEAQLEKSRLLSDRFSAERPKGSFSTLEIQRTEQGDSAMYLCSSSLLAGPAYEQYFGPGTRLTVT.

This clone appeared once. The chain is built from TRBV5-1 and TRBJ1-1; TRBD1 is a possible D gene (6 bases). V dropped 4 bases and J dropped 1 base, with 11 bases sitting between them. This CDR3 is 14 amino acids long. The germline V gene has CDR1 SGHRS and CDR2 YFSETQ. The CDR3: CASSTGNTNTEAFF. The DNA for the CDR3 is TGCGCCAGCAGCACAGGGAACACGAACACTGAAGCTTTCTTT.

This clone was detected only once. V usage is TRBV29-1 and J usage is TRBJ1-1, with D maybe TRBD1 (5 bases). From germline, CDR1 is SQVTM and CDR2 ANQGSEA. This CDR3 has 12 residues. V was pared by 4 bases and J by 3 bases, with 9 bases between. The CDR3 coding sequence is TGCAGCGTTGGTTCCAGGGACACTGAAGCTTTCTTT. This translates into CSVGSRDTEAFF.

This chain joins TRBV20-1 and TRBJ2-5, with D possibly TRBD1 on 6 matching bases. V lost 8 bases and J lost 3, with 10 bases in between. The CDR3 has 11 amino acids. Germline V gene sequence: CDR1 DFQATT, CDR2 SNEGSKA (reference sequence). CDR3 DNA: TGCAGTACAGGGAAGGAAGAGACCCAGTACTTC. It is translated as CSTGKEETQYF.